This passage covers 25 T cell receptor beta chains from one sample sequenced in a study of cytomegalovirus exposure and HLA in healthy donors (dated by TCRdb to 2017 to 2019). The library was obtained by the immunoSEQ multiplex PCR assay. For the multiplex PCR, a mixture combining 60 forward primers for TCR Vbeta segments and 13 reverse primers for TCR Jbeta segments was used. Sourced from immuneACCESS, this table was stored by TCRdb with only in-frame sequences that have V and J called. A share of the clones is absent; for the studies checked, an unresolved V gene accounts for under half, and the remainder has no known explanation. Across this sample there are 110,000 to 150,000 clones, with 78% seen only once. Of the sample, roughly 3% is held by the ten largest clones. Sequencing was done on a sample of PBMCs. These TCRs come from a male donor in good health and CMV-seronegative.

This clone was detected a few times. This sequence joins TRBV7-2 and TRBJ1-5; 10 positions agree with TRBD1. Germline CDR1 reads SGHTA; CDR2 reads FQGNSA. With V trimmed by 7 bases and J by 2 bases, 5 bases remained unmatched. CDR3 length equals 15 residues. This chain's CDR3 is CASTSGTGGNQPQHF. The CDR3, as DNA: TGTGCCAGCACCTCCGGGACAGGGGGCAATCAGCCCCAGCATTTT.

This clone turned up a few times. The rearrangement joins TRBV5-1 to TRBJ2-2; D perhaps matches TRBD1 (5 bases). V was cut by 4 bases and J by 3 bases, with 13 bases left in between. CDR1 and CDR2 from the germline V gene are SGHRS and YFSETQ. The CDR3 runs to 15 residues. The CDR3 reads CASSPGQGDTGELFF. As DNA, the CDR3 is TGCGCCAGCAGCCCCGGGCAGGGCGACACCGGGGAGCTGTTTTTT.

This clone was seen a few times. V usage is TRBV6-5 and J usage is TRBJ1-5; TRBD1 aligns across 7 bases. V was clipped by 0 bases and J by 5 bases; unmatched bases: 4. The CDR3 is 15 residues long. Per germline, CDR1 MNHEY and CDR2 SVGAGI. The CDR3 here is CASSYSRDRDQPQHF. CDR3 nucleotide sequence: TGTGCCAGCAGTTACTCCCGGGACAGAGATCAGCCCCAGCATTTT.

The chain recombines TRBV30 with TRBJ2-5, with 13 bases that match TRBD2. Germline-derived CDR1 and CDR2 are GTSNPN and SVGIG (reference sequence). V lost 4 bases, J lost 3 bases, and 8 bases stayed unmatched. The CDR3 has 16 amino acids. The CDR3 DNA follows: TGTGCCTGGACCACCCCTGGGACTAGCGGGGAAGAGACCCAGTACTTC. It yields the protein CAWTTPGTSGEETQYF. The full variable domain, with the rest looked up from reference TRBV30 and TRBJ2-5, is SQTIHQWPATLVQPVGSPLSLECTVEGTSNPNLYWYRQAAGRGLQLLFYSVGIGQISSEVPQNLSASRPQDRQFILSSKKLLLSDSGFYLCAWTTPGTSGEETQYFGPGTRLLVL.

The chain is built from TRBV6-5 and TRBJ1-2; 7 bases agree with TRBD1. The CDR3 spans 14 residues. CDR1 and CDR2 (germline): MNHEY, SVGAGI. V trimming: 6 bases; J trimming: 2 bases; junction bases outside the gene matches: 6. In DNA, the CDR3 is TGTGCCAGCAGGGAGAGGGGGCAGAACTATGGCTACACCTTC. It translates to CASRERGQNYGYTF.

The chain combines TRBV18 with TRBJ1-2; TRBD1 matches at 7 bases. J gave up 3 bases and V 5 bases, and 9 bases lay outside the gene matches. Looked up from germline, CDR1 is KGHSH and CDR2 is LQKENI. The CDR3 length is 15 residues. CDR3 DNA: TGTGCCAGCTCATCTCCCGACAGGGAGGACTATGGCTACACCTTC. This sequence encodes CASSSPDREDYGYTF.

This clone has only a few counts. This sequence joins TRBV28 and TRBJ1-1, with 7 bases that match TRBD1. Trimming at V came to 2 bases and at J to 0 bases, leaving 3 bases not matched to a gene. The CDR3 covers 15 residues. Per germline, CDR1 MDHEN and CDR2 SYDVKM. CDR3 in DNA: TGTGCCAGCAGTTTACCGGGACAGTTGAACACTGAAGCTTTCTTT. Translated: CASSLPGQLNTEAFF.

This clone was picked up a small number of times. J is TRBJ1-1 and V is TRBV2; TRBD1 aligns across 7 bases. This CDR3 region has 14 residues. The ends lost 4 bases at V and 4 bases at J; junction bases unmatched: 6. Germline loops: CDR1 SNHLY, CDR2 FYNNEI. The CDR3 reads CASSAEDRFTEAFF. CDR3 nucleotide sequence: TGTGCCAGCAGTGCAGAGGACAGGTTCACTGAAGCTTTCTTT.

The rearrangement joins TRBV30 to TRBJ1-6; 7 bases match TRBD1. Per germline, CDR1 GTSNPN and CDR2 SVGIG (reference sequence). CDR3 length equals 14 residues. With 5 bases clipped from V and 8 bases from J, the junction kept 9 bases outside the gene matches. Here the CDR3 reads CAWGETGKYSPLHF. As DNA, the CDR3 is TGTGCCTGGGGGGAGACAGGGAAGTATTCACCCCTCCACTTT.

This clone was counted only a few times. The germline gene is not matched at one end of the junction; a read error may be the cause. CDR3 amino acids: CASRDTGTERDF. The CDR3 nucleotides read TGTGCCAGCAGAGATACCGGGACAGAAAGAGACTTC. This chain joins TRBV2 and TRBJ2-7, with TRBD1 identical over 7 bases. Germline values: CDR1 SNHLY, CDR2 FYNNEI. This CDR3 is 12 amino acids long. The variable domain in full, with the rest retrieved from reference TRBV2 and TRBJ2-7, is EPEVTQTPSHQVTQMGQEVILRCVPISNHLYFYWYRQILGQKVEFLVSFYNNEISEKSEIFDDQFSVERPDGSNFTLKIRSTKLEDSAMYFCASRDTGTERDFGPGTRLTVT.

The rearrangement links TRBV2 to TRBJ2-2; TRBD2 is a possible D gene (5 bases). V lost 4 bases and J 3 bases, leaving 18 bases between the germline ends. The CDR3 covers 17 residues. In germline, CDR1 is SNHLY, CDR2 FYNNEI. The CDR3 spells CASSGGAPPWDTGELFF. CDR3 DNA: TGTGCCAGCAGTGGGGGAGCCCCACCGTGGGACACCGGGGAGCTGTTTTTT.

This chain connects TRBV7-9 to TRBJ1-2; D is unclear. The CDR3 sequence is 11 residues long. CDR1 is SEHNR and CDR2 is FQNEAQ in the germline V gene (reference sequence). V was cut by 5 bases and J by 8 bases, with 9 bases left in between. The CDR3 DNA reads as TGTGCCAGCAGCCTGGAGCGGGGCTACACCTTC. Translating it yields CASSLERGYTF.

Remarks on this clone: Germline and junction disagree at one end, which may indicate a read error. The chain is built from TRBV9 and TRBJ1-1; a possible D gene is TRBD1 (5 bases). The CDR3 has 16 amino acids. Germline V lookup: CDR1 SGDLS, CDR2 YYNGEE. The chain's CDR3 is CARSPRLGTKSTEAFF. The CDR3, as DNA: TGTGCCCGCAGCCCCCGTTTAGGGACTAAATCCACTGAAGCTTTCTTT.

This clone was counted a single time. The rearrangement joins TRBV7-6 to TRBJ2-1, with 7 bases identical to TRBD2. The length of the CDR3 is 16 residues. J was trimmed by 5 bases and V by 5 bases; bases with no gene match: 12. From germline, CDR1 is SGHVS and CDR2 FNYEAQ. Written as DNA, the CDR3 is TGTGCCAGCAGCACCTGGAGGGCCGGGGGGAACAATGAGCAGTTCTTC. Translated: CASSTWRAGGNNEQFF.

This clone has only a few counts. The chain uses TRBV5-5 and TRBJ2-5, with D perhaps matching TRBD2 (5 bases). The V and J ends lost 1 base and 3 bases respectively, with 10 bases between them. In germline, CDR1 is SGHKS, CDR2 YYEKEE (reference sequence). This CDR3 contains 14 residues. This CDR3 is CASSLRGPEETQYF. The CDR3, as DNA: TGTGCCAGCAGCTTGAGAGGGCCAGAAGAGACCCAGTACTTC.

The chain has TRBV5-1 and TRBJ2-7; D not resolved. CDR1 and CDR2 (germline): SGHRS, YFSETQ. The CDR3 contains 15 residues. Trimming left V 1 base short and J 0 bases short, with 11 bases between. Here the CDR3 reads CASSLSAVSSYEQYF. Here the CDR3 DNA reads TGCGCCAGCAGCTTGTCCGCTGTCAGCTCCTACGAGCAGTACTTC.

In this sample, this clone turned up a few times. The chain has TRBV21-1 and TRBJ2-5; the D call of TRBD2 is as the table states it, not checked on the DNA. TRBV21-1 is designated a pseudogene. This CDR3 is 15 amino acids long. The CDR3 reads CASSKVMGLQETQYF. As DNA, the CDR3 is TGTGCCAGCAGCAAAGTAATGGGACTACAAGAGACCCAGTACTTC.

The chain employs TRBV7-3 and TRBJ2-2; the D is unclear. CDR1 and CDR2 (germline): SGHTA, FQGTGA. V shed 5 bases and J shed 7 bases, with 14 bases lying between them. The CDR3 runs 14 residues. The CDR3 loop reads CASSLKRENGELFF. CDR3 nucleotides: TGTGCCAGCAGCCTAAAACGTGAGAACGGGGAGCTGTTTTTT.

V is TRBV5-4 and J is TRBJ1-2, with TRBD1 as a possible D gene (6 bases). Looked up from germline, CDR1 is SGHNT and CDR2 is YYREEE (reference sequence). Trimming removed 2 bases at V and 8 bases at J, with 10 bases between. The CDR3 extends over 12 amino acids. The CDR3 DNA sequence: TGTGCCAGCAGCTTTTGGGGACAAGGCTACACCTTC. This translates into CASSFWGQGYTF.

This chain connects TRBV2 to TRBJ2-7, with a possible D match to TRBD1 (6 bases). Germline values: CDR1 SNHLY, CDR2 FYNNEI. The CDR3 has 13 amino acids. Trimming shortened V by 3 bases and J by 6 bases, and 12 bases separated the two germline ends. CDR3 protein: CASSEQQGGEQYF. The CDR3 DNA reads TGTGCCAGCAGTGAGCAACAGGGTGGCGAGCAGTACTTC.

This clone was counted only a few times. The chain joins TRBV4-1 to TRBJ2-5; D remains ambiguous. This CDR3 spans 16 amino acids. Deletions cut 0 bases from V and 4 bases from J, with 15 bases between. Germline V gene data show CDR1 as MGHRA and CDR2 as YSYEKL. CDR3 in amino acids: CASSQEEFAARETQYF. The CDR3, as DNA: TGCGCCAGCAGCCAAGAGGAGTTTGCCGCCCGAGAGACCCAGTACTTC.

The rearrangement joins TRBV18 to TRBJ1-6; TRBD1 is a possible D gene (5 bases). Trimming removed 2 bases from V and 8 bases from J, with 7 bases in between. The V gene's germline CDR1 is KGHSH and CDR2 LQKENI. The CDR3 has 13 residues. CDR3 residues: CASSPIQDSPLHF. For the CDR3, the DNA is TGTGCCAGCTCACCAATACAGGATTCACCCCTCCACTTT. The full variable domain, in which reference TRBV18 and TRBJ1-6 provide the parts outside the CDR3, is NAGVMQNPRHLVRRRGQEARLRCSPMKGHSHVYWYRQLPEEGLKFMVYLQKENIIDESGMPKERFSAEFPKEGPSILRIQQVVRGDSAAYFCASSPIQDSPLHFGNGTRLTVT.

The V gene is TRBV27, the J gene TRBJ2-5; TRBD1 matches 11 bases. The J segment lost 2 bases and the V segment lost 1 base, leaving 12 bases of the junction unmatched. CDR3 length: 19 residues. In germline, CDR1 is MNHEY, CDR2 SMNVEV (reference sequence). This CDR3 is CASSLFRSVGTGGQETQYF. DNA of the CDR3: TGTGCCAGCAGTTTATTTCGGTCTGTTGGGACAGGGGGTCAAGAGACCCAGTACTTC.

The rearrangement links TRBV5-6 to TRBJ2-1, with 9 bases identical to TRBD1. Germline V gene data show CDR1 as SGHDT and CDR2 as YYEEEE. The CDR3 runs to 15 residues. J gave up 7 bases and V 4 bases, and 9 bases lay outside the gene matches. CDR3 coding DNA: TGTGCCAGCAGCATTCAGGGACAGGGTATTAATGAGCAGTTCTTC. It codes for CASSIQGQGINEQFF.

The CDR3 region has the DNA TGTGCCTGGAGTCCGGGACTAAGCTACGAGCAGTACTTC. This translates into CAWSPGLSYEQYF. The V gene is TRBV30, the J gene TRBJ2-7; 7 bases map to TRBD2. The CDR3 length is 13 residues. The V segment lost 2 bases and the J segment 3 bases; nucleotides outside the gene matches: 4. CDR1 is GTSNPN and CDR2 is SVGIG in the germline V gene (reference sequence).